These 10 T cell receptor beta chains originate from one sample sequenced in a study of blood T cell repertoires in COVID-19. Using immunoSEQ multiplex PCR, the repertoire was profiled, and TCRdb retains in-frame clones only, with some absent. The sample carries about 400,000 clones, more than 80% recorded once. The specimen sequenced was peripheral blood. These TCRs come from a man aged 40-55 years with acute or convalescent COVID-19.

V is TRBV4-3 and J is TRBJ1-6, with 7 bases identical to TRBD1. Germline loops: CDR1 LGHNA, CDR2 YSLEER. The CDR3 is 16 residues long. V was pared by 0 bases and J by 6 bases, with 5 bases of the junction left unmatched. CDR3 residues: CASSQDRDSSNSPLHF. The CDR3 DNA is TGCGCCAGCAGCCAAGATCGGGACAGCAGTAATTCACCCCTCCACTTT.

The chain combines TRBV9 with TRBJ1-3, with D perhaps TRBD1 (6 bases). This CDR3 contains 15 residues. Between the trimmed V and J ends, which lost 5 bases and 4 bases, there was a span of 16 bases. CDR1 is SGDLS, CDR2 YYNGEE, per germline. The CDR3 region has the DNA TGTGCCAGCAGTCGCGGGGGGGCGCGGGGAAACACCATATATTTT. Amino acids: CASSRGGARGNTIYF.

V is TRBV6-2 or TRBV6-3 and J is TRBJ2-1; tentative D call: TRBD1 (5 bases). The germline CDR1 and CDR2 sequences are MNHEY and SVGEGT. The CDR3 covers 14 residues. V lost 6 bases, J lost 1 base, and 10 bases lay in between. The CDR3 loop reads CASSPRGSYNEQFF. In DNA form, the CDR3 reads TGTGCCAGCAGCCCTAGGGGTTCCTACAATGAGCAGTTCTTC.

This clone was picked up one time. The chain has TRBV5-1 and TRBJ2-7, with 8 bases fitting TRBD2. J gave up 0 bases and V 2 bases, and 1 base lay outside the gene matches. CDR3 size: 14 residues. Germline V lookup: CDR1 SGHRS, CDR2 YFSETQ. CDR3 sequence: CASSLTSGSYEQYF. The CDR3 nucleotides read TGCGCCAGCAGCTTAACTAGCGGCTCCTACGAGCAGTACTTC.

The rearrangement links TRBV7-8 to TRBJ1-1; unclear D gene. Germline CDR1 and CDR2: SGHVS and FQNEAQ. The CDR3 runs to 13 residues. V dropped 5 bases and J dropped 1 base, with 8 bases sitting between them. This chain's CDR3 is CASSPIRNTEAFF. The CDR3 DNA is TGTGCCAGCAGCCCCATCAGGAACACTGAAGCTTTCTTT.

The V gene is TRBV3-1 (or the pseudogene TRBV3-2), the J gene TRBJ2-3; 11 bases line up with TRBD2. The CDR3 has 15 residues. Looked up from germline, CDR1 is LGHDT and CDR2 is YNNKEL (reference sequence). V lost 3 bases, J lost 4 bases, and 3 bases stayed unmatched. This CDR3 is CASSHLAGGPDTQYF. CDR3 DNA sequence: TGTGCCAGCAGCCACCTAGCGGGAGGACCAGATACGCAGTATTTT.

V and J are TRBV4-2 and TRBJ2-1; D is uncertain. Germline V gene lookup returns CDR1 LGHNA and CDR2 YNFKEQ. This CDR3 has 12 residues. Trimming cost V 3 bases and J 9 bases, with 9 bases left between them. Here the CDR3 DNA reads TGTGCCAGCAGCCAGGAGTATGGTGAGCAGTTCTTC. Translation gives CASSQEYGEQFF.

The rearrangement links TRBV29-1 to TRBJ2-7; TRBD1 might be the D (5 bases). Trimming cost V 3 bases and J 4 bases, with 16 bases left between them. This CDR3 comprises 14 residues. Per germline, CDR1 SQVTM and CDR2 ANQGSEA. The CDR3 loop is CSVDLQGSRYEQYF. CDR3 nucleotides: TGCAGCGTTGATTTGCAGGGTTCAAGATACGAGCAGTACTTC.

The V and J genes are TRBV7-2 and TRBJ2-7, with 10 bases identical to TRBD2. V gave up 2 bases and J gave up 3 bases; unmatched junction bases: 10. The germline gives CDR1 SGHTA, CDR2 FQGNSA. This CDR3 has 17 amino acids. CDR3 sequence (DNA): TGTGCCAGCAGCTTAAGCGGGGGGGCGGCAGGTGGCTACGAGCAGTACTTC. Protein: CASSLSGGAAGGYEQYF.

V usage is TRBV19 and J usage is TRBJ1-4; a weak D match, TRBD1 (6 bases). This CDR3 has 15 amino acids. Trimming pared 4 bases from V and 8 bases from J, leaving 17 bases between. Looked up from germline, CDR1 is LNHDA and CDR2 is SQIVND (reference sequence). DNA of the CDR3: TGTGCCAGTAGTACCACAGGGAATCTGCAGGAAAAACTGTTTTTT. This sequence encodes CASSTTGNLQEKLFF.